This TCR beta chain was found in a study of blood T cell repertoires in COVID-19. Cohorts were based on clinical histories the participants reported. Study processing details: Amplification with reference gene primers provided the estimates of nucleated cell counts. TCRdb's table, derived via immunoSEQ multiplex PCR, lists solely in-frame clones and lacks some. Clone size and the V and J calls come from that table; the DNA yielded D and trimming. The repertoire holds roughly 150,000 clones, with about 85% as singletons. CDR3 size: 15 residues. The V and J ends lost 4 bases and 9 bases, in that order; junction bases with no gene match: 6. Germline CDR1 and CDR2: SEHNR and FQNEAQ (reference sequence).

The TCR sequence derives from a woman between 40 and 50 years old who had recovered from COVID-19. The material sequenced was PBMCs or T cells enriched from blood (not recorded which). V gene TRBV7-9 combines with J gene TRBJ2-1, with 13 bases matching TRBD2. The CDR3 bases are TGTGCCAGCAGCTCCGGGACTAGCGGGATTTCTGAGCAGTTCTTC. This sequence encodes CASSSGTSGISEQFF.